This T cell receptor (beta chain) stems from a study of CD8 T cells in ankylosing spondylitis. TCRdb used MiXCR to reprocess the 5' RACE reads, holding one entry per CDR3 protein. The table lists about 240,000 distinct CDR3 sequences, around 7.8% of them singletons. Many counts were recorded for this clonotype. Its antigen is currently unknown. The V end lost 3 bases, the J end lost 10 bases, and 10 bases lay between the germline ends. Germline V lookup: CDR1 DFQATT, CDR2 SNEGSKA (reference sequence). CDR3 length: 11 residues. Study-level points and caveats: Disease-linked clones were reportedly significantly enriched in matched ankylosing spondylitis synovial fluid. Clones linked to disease, bearing a CD8+ phenotype, were relatively rare in peripheral blood. For ankylosing spondylitis blood, a TCR beta motif of eight or nine highly homologous variants appeared characteristic.

The chain recombines TRBV20-1 with TRBJ2-1, with D possibly being TRBD1 or TRBD2 (5 bases each). Sequenced sample: blood, either unsorted or a sorted T cell fraction (not recorded which). This TCR derives from a male donor with ankylosing spondylitis or in good health (not recorded which). CDR3 in DNA: TGCAGTGCTAGGGGGCGCGGGGAGCAGTTCTTC. Amino acid sequence: CSARGRGEQFF.